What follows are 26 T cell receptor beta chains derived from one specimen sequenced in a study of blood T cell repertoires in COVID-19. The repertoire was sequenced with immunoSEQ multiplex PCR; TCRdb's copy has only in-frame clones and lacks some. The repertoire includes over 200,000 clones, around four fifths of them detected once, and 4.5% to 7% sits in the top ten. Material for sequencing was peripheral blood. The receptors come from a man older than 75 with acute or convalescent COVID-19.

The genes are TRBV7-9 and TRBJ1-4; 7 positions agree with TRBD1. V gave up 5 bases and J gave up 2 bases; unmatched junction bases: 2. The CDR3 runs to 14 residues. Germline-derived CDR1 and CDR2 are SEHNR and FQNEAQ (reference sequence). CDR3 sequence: CASSRGQTNEKLFF. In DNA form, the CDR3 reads TGTGCCAGCAGCCGGGGACAGACTAATGAAAAACTGTTTTTT.

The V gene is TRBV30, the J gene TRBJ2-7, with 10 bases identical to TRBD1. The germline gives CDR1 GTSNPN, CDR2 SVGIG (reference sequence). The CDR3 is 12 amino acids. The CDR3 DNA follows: TGTGCTGGCGGGACAGGGGTTTACGAGCAGTACTTC. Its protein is CAGGTGVYEQYF.

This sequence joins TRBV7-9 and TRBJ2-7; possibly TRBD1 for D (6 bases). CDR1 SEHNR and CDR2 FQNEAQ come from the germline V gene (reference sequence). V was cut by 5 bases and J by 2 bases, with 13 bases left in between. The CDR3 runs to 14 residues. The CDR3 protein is CASSTGTGTYEQYF. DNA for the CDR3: TGTGCCAGCAGCACAGGGACGGGGACCTACGAGCAGTACTTC.

CDR3 sequence: CASSSIRLAGGGVEQFF. The CDR3 DNA follows: TGTGCCAGCAGCTCTATTAGACTAGCGGGGGGCGGAGTTGAGCAGTTCTTC. The chain recombines TRBV7-8 with TRBJ2-1; 13 positions match TRBD2. V was pared by 4 bases and J by 9 bases, with 12 bases of the junction left unmatched. Germline loops: CDR1 SGHVS, CDR2 FQNEAQ. This CDR3 is built from 17 residues.

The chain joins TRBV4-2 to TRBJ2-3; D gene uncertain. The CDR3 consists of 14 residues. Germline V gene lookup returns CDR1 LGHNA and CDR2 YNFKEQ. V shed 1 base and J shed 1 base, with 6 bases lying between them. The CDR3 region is CASSQGVGTDTQYF. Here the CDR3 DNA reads TGTGCCAGCAGCCAAGGCGTAGGCACAGATACGCAGTATTTT.

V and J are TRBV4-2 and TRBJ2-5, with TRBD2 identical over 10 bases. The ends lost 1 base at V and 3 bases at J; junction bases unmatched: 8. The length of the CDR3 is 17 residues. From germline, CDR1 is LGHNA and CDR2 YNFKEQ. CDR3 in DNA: TGTGCCAGCAGCCAAGTTTCAGGTAGCGGGAGGAAAGAGACCCAGTACTTC. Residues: CASSQVSGSGRKETQYF.

The CDR3 nucleotides read TGTGCCAGCAGCGTAGCGGGAGGGCTGACCGGGGAGCTGTTTTTT. This gives the protein CASSVAGGLTGELFF. The chain uses TRBV9 and TRBJ2-2, with 8 bases matching TRBD2. The V segment lost 0 bases and the J segment 5 bases; nucleotides outside the gene matches: 3. There are 15 residues in the CDR3. Per the germline V gene, CDR1 is SGDLS and CDR2 is YYNGEE.

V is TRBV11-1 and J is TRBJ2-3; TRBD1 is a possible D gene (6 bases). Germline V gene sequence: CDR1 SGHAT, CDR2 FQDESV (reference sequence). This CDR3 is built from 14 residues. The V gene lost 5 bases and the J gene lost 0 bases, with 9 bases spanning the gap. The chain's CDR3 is CASSPTGSTDTQYF. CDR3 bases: TGTGCCAGCAGCCCCACAGGGAGCACAGATACGCAGTATTTT. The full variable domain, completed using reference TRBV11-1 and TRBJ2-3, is EAEVAQSPRYKITEKSQAVAFWCDPISGHATLYWYRQILGQGPELLVQFQDESVVDDSQLPKDRFSAERLKGVDSTLKIQPAELGDSAMYLCASSPTGSTDTQYFGPGTRLTVL.

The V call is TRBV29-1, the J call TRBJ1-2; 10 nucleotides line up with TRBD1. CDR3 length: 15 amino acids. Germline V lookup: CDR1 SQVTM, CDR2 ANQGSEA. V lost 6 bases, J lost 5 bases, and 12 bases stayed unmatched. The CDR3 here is CSVAGTGADVYGYTF. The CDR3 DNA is TGCAGCGTGGCCGGGACAGGGGCCGATGTGTATGGCTACACCTTC.

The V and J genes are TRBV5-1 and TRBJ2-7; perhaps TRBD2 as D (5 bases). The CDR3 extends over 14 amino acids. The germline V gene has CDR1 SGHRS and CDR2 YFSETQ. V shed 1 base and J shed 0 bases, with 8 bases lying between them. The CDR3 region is CASSLLGSSYEQYF. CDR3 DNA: TGCGCCAGCAGCTTGCTAGGGAGCTCCTACGAGCAGTACTTC.

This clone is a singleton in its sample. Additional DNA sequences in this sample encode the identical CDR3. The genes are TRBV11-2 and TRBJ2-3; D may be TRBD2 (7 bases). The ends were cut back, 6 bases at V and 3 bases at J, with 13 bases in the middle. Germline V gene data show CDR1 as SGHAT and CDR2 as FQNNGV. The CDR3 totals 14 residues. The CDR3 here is CASSLGGPTDTQYF. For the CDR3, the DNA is TGTGCCAGCAGTCTGGGGGGGCCAACAGATACGCAGTATTTT. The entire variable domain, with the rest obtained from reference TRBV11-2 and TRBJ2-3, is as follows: EAGVAQSPRYKIIEKRQSVAFWCNPISGHATLYWYQQILGQGPKLLIQFQNNGVVDDSQLPKDRFSAERLKGVDSTLKIQPAKLEDSAVYLCASSLGGPTDTQYFGPGTRLTVL.

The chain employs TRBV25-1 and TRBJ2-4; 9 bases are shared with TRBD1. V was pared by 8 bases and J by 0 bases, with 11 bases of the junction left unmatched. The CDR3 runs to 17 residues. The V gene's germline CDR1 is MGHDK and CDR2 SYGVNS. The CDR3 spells CASWRDRDSIAKNIQYF. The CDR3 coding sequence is TGTGCCAGCTGGAGGGACAGGGATTCGATAGCCAAAAACATTCAGTACTTC.

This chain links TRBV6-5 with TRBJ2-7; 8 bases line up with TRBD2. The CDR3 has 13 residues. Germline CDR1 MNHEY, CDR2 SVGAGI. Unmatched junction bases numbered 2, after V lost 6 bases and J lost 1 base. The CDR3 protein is CASSRGGSYEQYF. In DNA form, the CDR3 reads TGTGCCAGCAGCCGCGGGGGGTCCTACGAGCAGTACTTC.

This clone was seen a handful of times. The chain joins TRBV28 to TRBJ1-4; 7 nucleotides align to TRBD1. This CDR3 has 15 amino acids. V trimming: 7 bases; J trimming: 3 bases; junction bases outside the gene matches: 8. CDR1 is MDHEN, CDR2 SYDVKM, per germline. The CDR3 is CASTVLGTANEKLFF. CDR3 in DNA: TGTGCCAGCACCGTGCTGGGGACAGCTAATGAAAAACTGTTTTTT. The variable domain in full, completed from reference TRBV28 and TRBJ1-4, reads DVKVTQSSRYLVKRTGEKVFLECVQDMDHENMFWYRQDPGLGLRLIYFSYDVKMKEKGDIPEGYSVSREKKERFSLILESASTNQTSMYLCASTVLGTANEKLFFGSGTQLSVL.

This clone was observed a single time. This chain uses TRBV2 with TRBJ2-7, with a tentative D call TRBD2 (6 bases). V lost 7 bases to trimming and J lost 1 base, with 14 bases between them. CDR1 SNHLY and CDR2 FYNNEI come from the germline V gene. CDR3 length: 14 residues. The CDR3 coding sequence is TGTGCCAGCACCCCGGACTATCTATCCTACGAGCAGTACTTC. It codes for CASTPDYLSYEQYF. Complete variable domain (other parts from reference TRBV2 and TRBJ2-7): EPEVTQTPSHQVTQMGQEVILRCVPISNHLYFYWYRQILGQKVEFLVSFYNNEISEKSEIFDDQFSVERPDGSNFTLKIRSTKLEDSAMYFCASTPDYLSYEQYFGPGTRLTVT.

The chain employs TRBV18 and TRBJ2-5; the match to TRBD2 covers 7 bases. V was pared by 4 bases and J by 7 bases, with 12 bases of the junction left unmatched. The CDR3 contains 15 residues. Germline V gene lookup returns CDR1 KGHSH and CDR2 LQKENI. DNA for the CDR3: TGTGCCAGCTCACTTCGTCGAGGGGAGGGATCGACCCAGTACTTC. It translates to CASSLRRGEGSTQYF.

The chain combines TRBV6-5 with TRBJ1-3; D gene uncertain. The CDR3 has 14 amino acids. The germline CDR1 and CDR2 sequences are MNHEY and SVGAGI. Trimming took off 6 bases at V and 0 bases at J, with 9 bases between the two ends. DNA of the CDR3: TGTGCCAGCAGCCGACACAACTCTGGAAACACCATATATTTT. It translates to CASSRHNSGNTIYF.

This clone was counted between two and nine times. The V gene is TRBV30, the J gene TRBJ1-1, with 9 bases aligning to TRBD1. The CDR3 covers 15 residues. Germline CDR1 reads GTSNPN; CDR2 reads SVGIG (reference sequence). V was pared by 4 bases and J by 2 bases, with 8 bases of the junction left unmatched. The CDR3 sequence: CAWTDRGFGNTEAFF. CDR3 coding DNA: TGTGCCTGGACGGACAGGGGTTTTGGAAACACTGAAGCTTTCTTT. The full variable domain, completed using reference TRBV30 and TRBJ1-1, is SQTIHQWPATLVQPVGSPLSLECTVEGTSNPNLYWYRQAAGRGLQLLFYSVGIGQISSEVPQNLSASRPQDRQFILSSKKLLLSDSGFYLCAWTDRGFGNTEAFFGQGTRLTVV.

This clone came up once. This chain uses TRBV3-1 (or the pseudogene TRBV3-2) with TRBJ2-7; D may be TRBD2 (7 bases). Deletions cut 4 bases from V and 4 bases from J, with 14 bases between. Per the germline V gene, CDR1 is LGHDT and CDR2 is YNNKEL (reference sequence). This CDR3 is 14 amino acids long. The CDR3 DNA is TGTGCCAGCAGCCCCTCCGGGGGGCTATACGAGCAGTACTTC. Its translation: CASSPSGGLYEQYF.

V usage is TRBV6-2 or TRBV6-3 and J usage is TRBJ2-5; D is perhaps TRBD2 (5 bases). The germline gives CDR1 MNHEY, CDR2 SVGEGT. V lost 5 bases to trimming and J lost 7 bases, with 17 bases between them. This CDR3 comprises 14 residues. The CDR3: CASSILGVEATQYF. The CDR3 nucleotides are TGTGCCAGCAGTATCCTCGGGGTTGAGGCGACCCAGTACTTC.

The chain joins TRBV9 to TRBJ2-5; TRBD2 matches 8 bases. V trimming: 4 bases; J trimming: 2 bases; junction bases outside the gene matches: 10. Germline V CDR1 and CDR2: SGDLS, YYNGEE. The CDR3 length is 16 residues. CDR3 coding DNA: TGTGCCAGCAGCCCCAGAATTTCTAGCGGGCAAGAGACCCAGTACTTC. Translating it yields CASSPRISSGQETQYF.

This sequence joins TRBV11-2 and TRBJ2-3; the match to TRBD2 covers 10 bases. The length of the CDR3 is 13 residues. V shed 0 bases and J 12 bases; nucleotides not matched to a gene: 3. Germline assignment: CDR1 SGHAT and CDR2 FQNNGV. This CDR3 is CASSLDLAGAQYF. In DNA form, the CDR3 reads TGTGCCAGCAGCTTAGACCTAGCGGGGGCCCAGTATTTT.

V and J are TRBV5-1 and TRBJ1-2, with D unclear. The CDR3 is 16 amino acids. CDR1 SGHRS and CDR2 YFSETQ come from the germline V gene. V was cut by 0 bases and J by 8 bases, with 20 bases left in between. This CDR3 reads CASSLESAAAIGGYTF. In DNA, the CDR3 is TGCGCCAGCAGCTTGGAAAGCGCAGCCGCCATCGGGGGCTACACCTTC.

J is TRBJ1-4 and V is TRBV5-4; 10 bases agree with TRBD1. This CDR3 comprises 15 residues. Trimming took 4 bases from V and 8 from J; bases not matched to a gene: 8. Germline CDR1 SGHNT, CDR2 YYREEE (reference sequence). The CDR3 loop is CASSAGDRGREKLFF. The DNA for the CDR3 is TGTGCCAGCAGCGCGGGAGACAGGGGGCGAGAAAAACTGTTTTTT.

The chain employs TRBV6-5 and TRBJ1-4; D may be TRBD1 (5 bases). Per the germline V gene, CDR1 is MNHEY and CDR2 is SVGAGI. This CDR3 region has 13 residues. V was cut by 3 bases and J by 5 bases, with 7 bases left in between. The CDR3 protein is CASSYDSNEKLFF. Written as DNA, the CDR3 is TGTGCCAGCAGTTATGACAGCAATGAAAAACTGTTTTTT.

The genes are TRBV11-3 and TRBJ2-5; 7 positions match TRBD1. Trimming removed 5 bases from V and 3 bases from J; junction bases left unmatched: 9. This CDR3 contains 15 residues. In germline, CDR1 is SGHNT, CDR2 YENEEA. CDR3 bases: TGTGCCAGCAGCACGGCTACCGGGACAGAAGAGACCCAGTACTTC. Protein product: CASSTATGTEETQYF.